A selection of T cell receptor beta chains follows, all from one sample in a study of blood T cell repertoires in COVID-19. Some clones are missing from TCRdb's copy, which holds only in-frame ones; the method was immunoSEQ multiplex PCR. This sample has approximately 150,000 clones; more than 70% occur once, and the top ten carry roughly 19%. Input material: peripheral blood. These receptors all come from a woman in her 70s who had recovered from COVID-19. Both conserved end residues are part of each CDR3. Each record gives: V gene, J gene, clone size, D gene, CDR3 DNA, CDR3 protein. D genes are given only for firm matches. Rows may omit the clone size; those that give it use once, few, many or a size class.

V: TRBV4-2; J: TRBJ2-7; size: many; D: TRBD1; DNA: TGTGCCAGCAGCCAAGGGGGGACAGACTTCTACGAGCAGTACTTC; CDR3: CASSQGGTDFYEQYF
V: TRBV5-1; J: TRBJ1-6; size: few; D: TRBD1; DNA: TGCGCCAGCAGCTTGGGACAGGGCAGTGGTTCACCCCTCCACTTT; CDR3: CASSLGQGSGSPLHF
V: TRBV5-1; J: TRBJ2-3; size: .; D: TRBD1; DNA: TGCGCCAGCAGCCGCGGGACAGGGGCGGGGGCGCAGTATTTT; CDR3: CASSRGTGAGAQYF
V: TRBV18; J: TRBJ2-1; size: .; D: .; DNA: TGTGCCAGCTCACTGGCGGGACGGTCCTACAATGAGCAGTTCTTC; CDR3: CASSLAGRSYNEQFF
V: TRBV6-2/TRBV6-3; J: TRBJ2-3; size: once; D: .; DNA: TGTGCCAGCACCCCCTTGGGGGGAGTCGGCAGCTCGGGCACAGATACGCAGTATTTT; CDR3: CASTPLGGVGSSGTDTQYF
V: TRBV19; J: TRBJ1-2; size: .; D: TRBD1; DNA: TGTGCCAGTAGTCCCCCCGACAGGGCCGGCGGCTACACCTTC; CDR3: CASSPPDRAGGYTF
V: TRBV19; J: TRBJ1-1; size: .; D: .; DNA: TGTGCCAGTAGCCGGGGGGGGAGGAAGGGCCCGAACACTGAAGCTTTCTTT; CDR3: CASSRGGRKGPNTEAFF
V: TRBV6-5; J: TRBJ1-6; size: .; D: .; DNA: TGTGCCAGCAGTTACACAGTTAATTCACCCCTCCACTTT; CDR3: CASSYTVNSPLHF
V: TRBV12-5; J: TRBJ2-1; size: .; D: .; DNA: TGTGCTAGTGGGAGGGGGTGGTACAATGAGCAGTTCTTC; CDR3: CASGRGWYNEQFF
V: TRBV28; J: TRBJ2-5; size: .; D: TRBD2; DNA: TGTGCCAGCAGTTTGGGGGGGGTCGGAGAGACCCAGTACTTC; CDR3: CASSLGGVGETQYF
V: TRBV5-1; J: TRBJ2-5; size: .; D: TRBD2; DNA: TGCGCCAGCAGCTTGGGAGGTAGCGGGAGCGGGGAGACCCAGTACTTC; CDR3: CASSLGGSGSGETQYF
V: TRBV6-5; J: TRBJ2-2; size: .; D: .; DNA: TGTGCCAGCAAAGTAGCTGGGGCTGACACCGGGGAGCTGTTTTTT; CDR3: CASKVAGADTGELFF
V: TRBV7-3; J: TRBJ1-1; size: once; D: TRBD1; DNA: TGTGCCAGCAGCCCCCAGATCGCCCAGGGGGCTGAAGCTTTCTTT; CDR3: CASSPQIAQGAEAFF
V: TRBV2; J: TRBJ1-5; size: .; D: .; DNA: TGTGCCAGCCAACTCCAGGGAAATCAGCCCCAGCATTTT; CDR3: CASQLQGNQPQHF
V: TRBV11-2; J: TRBJ2-7; size: .; D: TRBD2; DNA: TGTGCCAGCAGCTTAGGAGCTAGCGGGAGAGGCGAGCAGTACTTC; CDR3: CASSLGASGRGEQYF
V: TRBV29-1; J: TRBJ2-7; size: .; D: .; DNA: TGCAGCGTTAGGTGGCTGAGGGACTACGAGCAGTACTTC; CDR3: CSVRWLRDYEQYF
V: TRBV2; J: TRBJ2-7; size: .; D: .; DNA: TGTGCCAGCGACCGGGACACAGGAGGGCAGTACTTC; CDR3: CASDRDTGGQYF
V: TRBV30; J: TRBJ1-3; size: .; D: .; DNA: TGTGCCTGGAGTCTCTTGGCCCGCTCTGGAAACACCATATATTTT; CDR3: CAWSLLARSGNTIYF
V: TRBV7-2; J: TRBJ2-7; size: .; D: TRBD2; DNA: TGTGCCAGCAGCCCGCGGGGGGGACAGACCTACGAGCAGTACTTC; CDR3: CASSPRGGQTYEQYF
V: TRBV18; J: TRBJ2-1; size: .; D: .; DNA: TGTGCCAGCTCACCACCGAGGTTTGCGGTAGCCTACAATGAGCAGTTCTTC; CDR3: CASSPPRFAVAYNEQFF
V: TRBV5-1; J: TRBJ1-2; size: few; D: .; DNA: TGCGCCAGCAGCTTGGCAGGAGGTAACTATGGCTACACCTTC; CDR3: CASSLAGGNYGYTF
V: TRBV4-1; J: TRBJ1-6; size: medium-sized; D: TRBD1; DNA: TGCGCCAGCAGCCACCCGACAGGGGATAATTCACCCCTCCACTTT; CDR3: CASSHPTGDNSPLHF
V: TRBV7-3; J: TRBJ2-1; size: .; D: .; DNA: TGTGCCAGCAGCTTAATAGGCGGGGCAGCAACCTACAATGAGCAGTTCTTC; CDR3: CASSLIGGAATYNEQFF
V: TRBV19; J: TRBJ1-1; size: .; D: TRBD1; DNA: TGTGCCAGTAGTGCCCACAGGGGAAGGACTGAAGCTTTCTTT; CDR3: CASSAHRGRTEAFF
V: TRBV7-9; J: TRBJ1-1; size: once; D: .; DNA: TGTGCCAGCAGCTTTTTAGGCTTTAGCGTCGGTACTGAAGCTTTCTTT; CDR3: CASSFLGFSVGTEAFF
V: TRBV14; J: TRBJ2-7; size: .; D: .; DNA: TGTGCCAGCAGCCAAGGGGGCTTGACCTACGAGCAGTACTTC; CDR3: CASSQGGLTYEQYF
V: TRBV7-2; J: TRBJ2-1; size: .; D: TRBD1; DNA: TGTGCCAGCAGCCCCGACGGACAGGGGTACAATGAGCAGTTCTTC; CDR3: CASSPDGQGYNEQFF
V: TRBV5-1; J: TRBJ1-5; size: .; D: TRBD1; DNA: TGCGCCAGCAGTCTCACGGGACAGGGGGGCGATCAGCCCCAGCATTTT; CDR3: CASSLTGQGGDQPQHF
V: TRBV21-1; J: TRBJ1-6; size: .; D: .; DNA: TGTGCCAGCAGCAATCTGAGACACTTT; CDR3: CASSNLRHF
V: TRBV30; J: TRBJ1-6; size: .; D: .; DNA: TGTGCCTGGAAAGCAGGGAATTCACCCCTCCACTTT; CDR3: CAWKAGNSPLHF
V: TRBV15; J: TRBJ2-1; size: .; D: .; DNA: TGTGCCACCAGCAGGCGGGGGCAGGGGTACAATGAGCAGTTCTTC; CDR3: CATSRRGQGYNEQFF
V: TRBV18; J: TRBJ1-3; size: few; D: .; DNA: TGTGCCAGCTCACCACGTCCGTCTGGAAACACCATATATTTT; CDR3: CASSPRPSGNTIYF
V: TRBV5-1; J: TRBJ2-5; size: .; D: TRBD2; DNA: TGCGCCAGCAGTTCGGGACTAGCGGCCCAAGAGACCCAGTACTTC; CDR3: CASSSGLAAQETQYF
V: TRBV5-6; J: TRBJ2-7; size: .; D: TRBD2; DNA: TGTGCCAGCAGCTTGGTGGTGGGTTCGGTGGCGGGAGGTTCCGAGCAGTACTTC; CDR3: CASSLVVGSVAGGSEQYF
V: TRBV5-1; J: TRBJ2-2; size: .; D: TRBD2; DNA: TGCGCCAGCAGCTCGGGACTAGCGGGAGCCACCGGGGAGCTGTTTTTT; CDR3: CASSSGLAGATGELFF
V: TRBV7-2; J: TRBJ2-5; size: .; D: TRBD2; DNA: TGTGCCAGCAGCCCAGGCGGGGGTGGGGAGACCCAGTACTTC; CDR3: CASSPGGGGETQYF
V: TRBV5-6; J: TRBJ1-6; size: .; D: TRBD1; DNA: TGTGCCAGCACCTTGGACAGGGGGAATTCACCCCTCCACTTT; CDR3: CASTLDRGNSPLHF
V: TRBV25-1; J: TRBJ1-1; size: .; D: .; DNA: TGTGCCAGCAGTGAACCTACAGGAAACCACGAAGCTTTCTTT; CDR3: CASSEPTGNHEAFF
V: TRBV6-1; J: TRBJ1-2; size: many; D: .; DNA: TGTGCCAGCAGTGAAGGTCGGGTAAACTATGGCTACACCTTC; CDR3: CASSEGRVNYGYTF
V: TRBV6-5; J: TRBJ1-5; size: .; D: .; DNA: TGTGCCAGCACCAAGCTGGGGGAGGGCAATCAGCCCCAGCATTTT; CDR3: CASTKLGEGNQPQHF
V: TRBV18; J: TRBJ1-5; size: few; D: .; DNA: TGTGCCAGCTCGCCGGTGGAGAATTCGGGTAGCGATCAGCCCCAGCATTTT; CDR3: CASSPVENSGSDQPQHF
V: TRBV2; J: TRBJ2-2; size: .; D: TRBD1; DNA: TGTGCCAGCAGTGGAATTTTAGGGACAGGGGGTGCCGGGGAGCTGTTTTTT; CDR3: CASSGILGTGGAGELFF
V: TRBV18; J: TRBJ1-1; size: .; D: TRBD1; DNA: TGTGCCAGCTCACCGGGACAGGGGGTTACTGAAGCTTTCTTT; CDR3: CASSPGQGVTEAFF
V: TRBV4-2; J: TRBJ2-4; size: .; D: .; DNA: TGTGCCAGCAGCCAAGCTGTCCCGGGGGACATTCAGTACTTC; CDR3: CASSQAVPGDIQYF
V: TRBV5-6; J: TRBJ2-3; size: .; D: TRBD2; DNA: TGTGCCAGCAGCCTGCAACGGGGGAGGGCGTCAGATACGCAGTATTTT; CDR3: CASSLQRGRASDTQYF
V: TRBV19; J: TRBJ2-7; size: .; D: .; DNA: TGTGCCAGTAGTGACGGGTACGAGCAGTACTTC; CDR3: CASSDGYEQYF
V: TRBV18; J: TRBJ1-1; size: few; D: TRBD1; DNA: TGTGCCAGCTCACCACGGGCAGGGGGCCCGGGCACTGAAGCTTTCTTT; CDR3: CASSPRAGGPGTEAFF
V: TRBV3-1/TRBV3-2; J: TRBJ1-3; size: .; D: TRBD1; DNA: TGTGCCAGCAGTCATCACGACAGGGCGGGAAACACCATATATTTT; CDR3: CASSHHDRAGNTIYF
V: TRBV6-1; J: TRBJ1-3; size: .; D: TRBD1; DNA: TGTGCCAGCAGTGACGGACAGGGGAGGGCAGGAAACACCATATATTTT; CDR3: CASSDGQGRAGNTIYF
V: TRBV23-1; J: TRBJ2-3; size: .; D: TRBD2; DNA: TGCGCCAGCAGTCAATCGACCCCCCTCTTACTAGCGGGAGGGGTAGATACGCAGTATTTT; CDR3: CASSQSTPLLLAGGVDTQYF
V: TRBV7-9; J: TRBJ1-1; size: .; D: .; DNA: TGTGCCAGCAGCCCCCGGGAGGTGAATGAAGCTTTCTTT; CDR3: CASSPREVNEAFF
V: TRBV7-9; J: TRBJ1-1; size: .; D: TRBD1; DNA: TGTGCCAGCAGCGCGACAGGGGGAATGAACACTGAAGCTTTCTTT; CDR3: CASSATGGMNTEAFF